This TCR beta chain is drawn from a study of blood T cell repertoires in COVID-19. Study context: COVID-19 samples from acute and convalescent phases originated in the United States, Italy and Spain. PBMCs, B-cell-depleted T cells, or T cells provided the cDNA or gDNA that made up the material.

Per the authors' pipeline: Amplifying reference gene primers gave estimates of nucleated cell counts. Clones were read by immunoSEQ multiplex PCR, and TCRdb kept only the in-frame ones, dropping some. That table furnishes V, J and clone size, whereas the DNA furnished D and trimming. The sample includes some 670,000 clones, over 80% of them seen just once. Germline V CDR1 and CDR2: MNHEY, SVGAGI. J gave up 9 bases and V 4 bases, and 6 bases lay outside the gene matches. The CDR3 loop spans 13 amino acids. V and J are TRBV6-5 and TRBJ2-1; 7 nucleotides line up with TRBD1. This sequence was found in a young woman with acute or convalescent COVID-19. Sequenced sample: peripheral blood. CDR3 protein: CASSSLQGTEQFF. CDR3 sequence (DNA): TGTGCCAGCAGTTCCTTACAGGGGACTGAGCAGTTCTTC.